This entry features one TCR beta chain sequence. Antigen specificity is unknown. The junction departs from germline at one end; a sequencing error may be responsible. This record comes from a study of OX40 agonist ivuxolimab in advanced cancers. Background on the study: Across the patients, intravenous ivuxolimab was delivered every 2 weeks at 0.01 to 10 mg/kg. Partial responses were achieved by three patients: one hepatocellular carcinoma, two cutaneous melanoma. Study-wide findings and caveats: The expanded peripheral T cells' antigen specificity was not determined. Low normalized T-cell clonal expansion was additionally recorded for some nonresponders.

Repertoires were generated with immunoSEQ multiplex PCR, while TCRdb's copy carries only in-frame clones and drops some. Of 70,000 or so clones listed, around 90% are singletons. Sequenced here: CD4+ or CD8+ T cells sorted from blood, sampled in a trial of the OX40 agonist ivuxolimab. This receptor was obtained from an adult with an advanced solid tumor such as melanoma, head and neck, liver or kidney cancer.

CDR3 in amino acids: CAGSLRGRDTEAFF. CDR3 sequence (DNA): TGTGCCGGCAGCTTGCGGGGGCGGGACACTGAAGCTTTCTTT. J is TRBJ1-1 and V is TRBV5-6, with D perhaps TRBD1 (6 bases). Germline V CDR1 and CDR2: SGHDT, YYEEEE. This CDR3 comprises 14 residues.